Listed below are T cell receptor beta chains from one sample, sequenced in a study of control samples from healthy donors and cancer patients. Clones were sequenced by immunoSEQ multiplex PCR, and TCRdb holds only the in-frame ones, with some missing. Of some 130,000 clones in the sample, about 93% were seen once. Input material: PBMCs. The receptor set was obtained from a man in his fifties with head and neck cancer. CDR3s include the opening cysteine and the closing phenylalanine or tryptophan. A D gene is named only where the DNA matches it firmly. Expanded clones are given a class, and other clones once, few, many or no size at all.

clone_size	v_call	j_call	d_call	cdr3_length	cdr3_nt	cdr3_aa
-	TRBV6-2/TRBV6-3	TRBJ2-1	TRBD2	15	TGTGCCAGCAGCCGCGGGGGGGCCCGCCCCAATGAGCAGTTCTTC	CASSRGGARPNEQFF
-	TRBV5-1	TRBJ1-4	-	15	TGCGCCAGCAGACTTCGACCGGGGGGAGGTGAAAAACTGTTTTTT	CASRLRPGGGEKLFF
-	TRBV18	TRBJ2-7	TRBD1	14	TGTGCCAGCTCACCGGGACAGGGATGGGGCGAGCAGTACTTC	CASSPGQGWGEQYF
-	TRBV24-1	TRBJ1-1	-	12	TGTGCCACCAGTGACCAGGGATATGAAGCTTTCTTT	CATSDQGYEAFF
-	TRBV7-9	TRBJ2-2	TRBD2	17	TGTGCCAGCAGCTTAGTTCTGACTAGCGGTGCTACCGGGGAGCTGTTTTTT	CASSLVLTSGATGELFF
-	TRBV7-9	TRBJ1-6	TRBD1	15	TGTGCCAGCAGCCCCGACGGACAGGGAAATTCACCCCTCCACTTT	CASSPDGQGNSPLHF
-	TRBV5-1	TRBJ2-3	-	18	TGCGCCAGCAGCTTGGAAGGGGCCTTTGGCGGTGGAAGAGATACGCAGTATTTT	CASSLEGAFGGGRDTQYF
-	TRBV2	TRBJ1-5	TRBD1	15	TGTGCCAGCAGAGCCCGGACAGGGGGTGGTCAGCCCCAGCATTTT	CASRARTGGGQPQHF
-	TRBV28	TRBJ1-4	TRBD1	14	TGTGCCAGCAGTTTGAACAGGGGGCCTGAAAAACTGTTTTTT	CASSLNRGPEKLFF
-	TRBV24-1	TRBJ2-4	TRBD1	15	TGTGCCACCAGTGATCACCGGACAGGGACGGACATTCAGTACTTC	CATSDHRTGTDIQYF
many	TRBV12-3/TRBV12-4	TRBJ1-2	-	13	TGTGCCAGCAGCCCAATAAAGAGCAACGGCTACACCTTC	CASSPIKSNGYTF
-	TRBV30	TRBJ1-5	TRBD1	15	TGTGCCTGGAGTGTTCATAGGTCAGGGGGCCAGCCCCAGCATTTT	CAWSVHRSGGQPQHF
-	TRBV5-4	TRBJ2-2	-	12	TGTGCCAGCAGCCAGAACACCGGGGAGCTGTTTTTT	CASSQNTGELFF
-	TRBV9	TRBJ1-3	-	17	TGTGCCAGCAGCGTAGGTTGGTGGAGGGGCCCTGGAAACACCATATATTTT	CASSVGWWRGPGNTIYF
-	TRBV7-9	TRBJ2-3	-	18	TGTGCCAGCAGCTTAGCGAAGACTAGTGGCATCGCAACAGATACGCAGTATTTT	CASSLAKTSGIATDTQYF
-	TRBV28	TRBJ1-2	TRBD1	14	TGTGCCAGCAGTTTAAGGACAGGGAACTATGGCTACACCTTC	CASSLRTGNYGYTF
-	TRBV18	TRBJ2-7	TRBD1	18	TGTGCCAGCTCACCGATTATGGCCGGACAGGGGACATCCTACGAGCAGTACTTC	CASSPIMAGQGTSYEQYF
-	TRBV5-1	TRBJ1-1	TRBD1	16	TGCGCCAGCAGCCCCGACCCGACAGGGATGAACACTGAAGCTTTCTTT	CASSPDPTGMNTEAFF
-	TRBV6-4	TRBJ2-3	TRBD1	16	TGTGCCAGCGTCGAACCTTACAGGGGGCGCCCAGATACGCAGTATTTT	CASVEPYRGRPDTQYF
-	TRBV7-7	TRBJ2-5	-	13	TGTGCCAGCAGCTTCGGCAGCCAAGAGACCCAGTACTTC	CASSFGSQETQYF
-	TRBV28	TRBJ1-3	-	12	TGTGCCAGCAGTTACCGAGGAAACACCATATATTTT	CASSYRGNTIYF
-	TRBV2	TRBJ1-2	-	16	TGTGCCAGCAAGCCGCGAGGTGTTAAACCAACGAATGGCTACACCTTC	CASKPRGVKPTNGYTF
-	TRBV20-1	TRBJ2-1	-	14	TGCAGTGCTAGTAGGGAGACTTCCTACAATGAGCAGTTCTTC	CSASRETSYNEQFF
-	TRBV6-5	TRBJ2-1	TRBD1	15	TGTGCCACCCTACCTCCGACAGGGTTATACAATGAGCAGTTCTTC	CATLPPTGLYNEQFF
-	TRBV28	TRBJ1-4	-	16	TGTGCCAGCAGTTTACACCCGACATCCTTTACGGAAAAACTGTTTTTT	CASSLHPTSFTEKLFF
-	TRBV19	TRBJ1-1	-	11	TGTGCCAGCATAAGCCGCGAGAAGGCTTTCTTT	CASISREKAFF
-	TRBV21-1	TRBJ2-3	-	16	TGTGCCAGCAGCAAAGAAAGGGGGGCAGGGGTGGATACGCAGTATTTT	CASSKERGAGVDTQYF
once	TRBV19	TRBJ1-2	TRBD1	15	TGTGCCAGTACCGATTCGACAGGGGTTAACTATGGCTACACCTTC	CASTDSTGVNYGYTF
-	TRBV7-8	TRBJ2-1	-	15	TGTGCCAGCAGCTTAGACGGCCTCGCGGGCAATGAGCAGTTCTTC	CASSLDGLAGNEQFF
-	TRBV10-3	TRBJ1-1	TRBD1	12	TGTGCCACCGGACAGGGGGTAAATGGGGCTTTCTTT	CATGQGVNGAFF
-	TRBV28	TRBJ2-3	-	14	TGTGCCAGCAGTTCAGGGGACCTCACAGATACGCAGTATTTT	CASSSGDLTDTQYF
-	TRBV5-1	TRBJ2-7	-	16	TGCGCCAGCAGCTTTTCGGGGGGCCTAAGAACCTACGAGCAGTACTTC	CASSFSGGLRTYEQYF
-	TRBV7-2	TRBJ2-1	-	15	TGTGCCAGCAGCTTAGGGGCCCAGGGGCCCAATGAGCAGTTCTTC	CASSLGAQGPNEQFF
-	TRBV4-3	TRBJ1-6	-	15	TGCGCCAGCAGCCAAGATAGGGGATCCAATTCACCCCTCCACTTT	CASSQDRGSNSPLHF
-	TRBV19	TRBJ1-5	-	15	TGTGCCAGTACCATAAGACCTCGGCTCAATCAGCCCCAGCATTTT	CASTIRPRLNQPQHF
few	TRBV3-1/TRBV3-2	TRBJ2-7	TRBD2	16	TGTGCCAGCAGCCAAAGCCCGGGACTAGCGTCCTACGAGCAGTACTTC	CASSQSPGLASYEQYF
-	TRBV7-3	TRBJ2-2	-	18	TGTGCCAGCAGCCCATTCGGGGCGGGGGCCTCGGGCACCGGGGAGCTGTTTTTT	CASSPFGAGASGTGELFF
-	TRBV28	TRBJ1-4	-	13	TGTGCCAGCAGTTTGGCGGGGAATGAAAAACTGTTTTTT	CASSLAGNEKLFF
-	TRBV6-5	TRBJ1-1	-	14	TGTGCCAGCGCCAGGGCTCCCGCGGACACTGAAGCTTTCTTT	CASARAPADTEAFF
-	TRBV28	TRBJ2-1	-	13	TGTGCCAGCAGTTTGACAGGGAGGGATGAGCAGTTCTTC	CASSLTGRDEQFF
-	TRBV5-1	TRBJ1-4	-	12	TGCGCCAGCAGCGCCGGGGGAGGGGGACTGTTTTTT	CASSAGGGGLFF
-	TRBV19	TRBJ1-6	-	13	TGTGCCAGTAGTATCCCCTCTACAGTGACCCTCCACTTT	CASSIPSTVTLHF
-	TRBV7-9	TRBJ2-1	TRBD2	19	TGTGCCAGCAGCTTGCCCGGGACTAGCGGGGGGTCATCCTACAATGAGCAGTTCTTC	CASSLPGTSGGSSYNEQFF
-	TRBV5-1	TRBJ2-3	TRBD1	14	TGCGCCAGCAGCCGGACAGGACACACAGATACGCAGTATTTT	CASSRTGHTDTQYF
-	TRBV19	TRBJ2-1	TRBD2	13	TGTGCCAGTAGTGGACTAGCCTACAATGAGCAGTTCTTC	CASSGLAYNEQFF
-	TRBV10-3	TRBJ2-7	TRBD2	15	TGTGCCATCAGTGAGTCGAAAGCGGGGAGGGACGAGCAGTACTTC	CAISESKAGRDEQYF
-	TRBV27	TRBJ1-1	-	13	TGTGCCAGCAGTTTAAGGGGGAACACTGAAGCTTTCTTT	CASSLRGNTEAFF
-	TRBV25-1	TRBJ1-1	-	13	TGTGCCAGCACAGCAGACATGAACACTGAAGCTTTCTTT	CASTADMNTEAFF
-	TRBV19	TRBJ1-1	-	14	TGTGCCAGTAGTATTGGGGGCTCGAACACTGAAGCTTTCTTT	CASSIGGSNTEAFF
-	TRBV6-5	TRBJ1-3	TRBD1	15	TGTGCCAGCAGCCTGGGACAGGGGGCGGGAAACACCATATATTTT	CASSLGQGAGNTIYF
-	TRBV5-4	TRBJ2-2	TRBD1	16	TGTGCCAGCAGCTTCCTACAGGGGGCAGGGACCGGGGAGCTGTTTTTT	CASSFLQGAGTGELFF
-	TRBV30	TRBJ1-2	-	10	TGTGCCTCGAGGGGCTATGGCTACACCTTC	CASRGYGYTF
-	TRBV28	TRBJ2-1	TRBD2	20	TGTGCCAGCCATCCTGAGGGACTAGCGGGTTTTATGAGCTCCTACAATGAGCAGTTCTTC	CASHPEGLAGFMSSYNEQFF
once	TRBV5-5	TRBJ2-7	-	14	TGTGCCAGCAGCTTGGGGCAGGTGGGATACGAGCAGTACTTC	CASSLGQVGYEQYF
once	TRBV24-1	TRBJ1-1	-	15	TGTGCCACCAGTGACCCCGGCGGTTCGAACACTGAAGCTTTCTTT	CATSDPGGSNTEAFF
once	TRBV30	TRBJ2-7	-	14	TGTGCCTGGAGTGTACTTAAAGGGGTCGGTGAGCAGTACTTC	CAWSVLKGVGEQYF
-	TRBV6-6	TRBJ1-4	-	14	TGTGCCAGCAGTTACGGTCGGATAAATGAAAAACTGTTTTTT	CASSYGRINEKLFF
-	TRBV19	TRBJ2-7	-	13	TGTGCCAGTAGTGGAGGGGCTGGCGACGAGCAGTACTTC	CASSGGAGDEQYF
once	TRBV11-3	TRBJ2-7	-	13	TGTGCCAGCAGCTTAGACCGAAGGAGGGAGCAGTACTTC	CASSLDRRREQYF
-	TRBV2	TRBJ1-1	-	14	TGTGCCAGCAGGGGCGTGGGGTCAGACACTGAAGCTTTCTTT	CASRGVGSDTEAFF